This TCR beta chain emerged from a study of T cells in Graves' hyperthyroidism and ophthalmopathy. Overall study results and limits: A model of 13 V-J pairs discriminated ophthalmopathy from stable hyperthyroidism. Ophthalmopathy onset followed model prediction by a median around six months.

Looked up from germline, CDR1 is MNHEY and CDR2 is SMNVEV (reference sequence). V lost 6 bases, J lost 2 bases, and 14 bases lay in between. This CDR3 contains 15 residues. This clonotype was seen only a few times. Its matching antigen is unknown. Amplification yielded TCR beta CDR3 regions, with RNA transcripts as the source. RT-PCR in the first round (using the HTBI primer set) targeted the TCR CDR3. TCRdb used MiXCR to reprocess the multiplex PCR reads, holding one entry per CDR3 protein. The profile shows over 550,000 distinct CDR3 sequences, roughly a sixth of them singletons. Uncontrolled infection, other autoimmune disease, pregnancy and lactation each barred patients from inclusion.

The origin of this receptor is a woman between 18 and 29 years old with Graves' hyperthyroidism. The sequencing sample was made of blood. The chain recombines TRBV27 with TRBJ2-1, with D perhaps matching TRBD2 (5 bases). CDR3 protein: CASRVVVEAYNEQFF. As DNA, the CDR3 is TGTGCCAGCAGAGTGGTAGTGGAGGCCTACAATGAGCAGTTCTTC.